The sequence of this T cell receptor beta chain was determined in a study of breast tumors, draining lymph nodes, adjacent tissues. Whole-study results and caveats: The data were judged consistent with most tumor T cells coming from lymph node and expanding in tumor. The lymph node origin of tumor T cells was framed as consistent with a hypothesis, not demonstrated. Compared with basal-like, luminal-like tumors shared significantly more repertoire with nontumor tissue.

TCRdb independently ran MiXCR on the multiplex PCR reads; one entry per CDR3 protein. The sample records approximately 200,000 distinct CDR3 sequences, 25% to 40% being singletons. Axillary draining lymph nodes of breast cancer patients supplied the node samples. The table lists this clonotype with many counts. Its antigen is undetermined. CDR1 and CDR2 from the germline V gene are KGHSH and LQKENI. Trimming cost V 3 bases and J 4 bases, with 13 bases left between them. This CDR3 is built from 14 residues. This TCR came from a female donor with breast cancer. Some clones in this sample may be carry-over from other donors' samples. The sample was axillary lymph node tissue. The genes are TRBV18 and TRBJ2-7; possibly TRBD1 for D (6 bases). As DNA, the CDR3 is TGTGCCAGCTCACCGGCTTCCCAGGGGTACGAGCAGTACTTC. Its translation: CASSPASQGYEQYF.